One T cell receptor (beta chain) is described in this entry. Its antigen is not yet known. No quality values exist for individual bases; no much larger clone is one base distant. The data originate from a study of OX40 agonist ivuxolimab in advanced cancers. Study-level background: Ivuxolimab, which targeted the costimulatory receptor OX40 (CD134), was an agonistic, fully human IgG2 monoclonal antibody. Intravenous ivuxolimab was administered to patients every 2 weeks at six dose levels: 0.01, 0.1, 0.3, 1.5, 3 and 10 mg/kg. Of the roughly 54 dose-escalation patients, hepatocellular carcinoma was present in about 20, melanoma in roughly 15, renal cell carcinoma in 9 and head and neck cancer in 9. The dose-escalation cohort was 82.7% male with a mean age of approximately 59 years, ranging from roughly 20 to 80. Patients were allowed to have had prior anti-PD-1, anti-PD-L1 or anti-CTLA-4 therapy, and around 40% of the dose-escalation patients had previously received checkpoint inhibitors. Partial responses were achieved by three dose-escalation patients, of whom one had hepatocellular carcinoma and two had cutaneous melanoma. Peripheral TCRbeta sequencing was intended to test whether TCR sequence diversity was altered and clonal T-cell expansion was caused by ivuxolimab. The paper covers the monotherapy dose-escalation part of the phase I ivuxolimab trial, which included N ≈ 57 patients.

V was cut back by 4 bases and J by 5 bases, leaving a gap of 14 bases between them. The germline V gene specifies LGHNA as CDR1 and YSLEER as CDR2. From the cysteine up to the phenylalanine, the CDR3 has a length of 15 residues. The entry retains the CDR3 DNA only, 45 bases that are in frame from base 1. Patients with a history of autoimmune disease or receiving systemic immunosuppression were excluded from the trial. Peripheral blood for TCR sequencing was drawn from every dose cohort at baseline, at cycle 4 day 1 and at cycle 7 day 1. The samples were taken from a phase I, first-in-human, multicenter, open-label dose-escalation trial of ivuxolimab. Adults with locally advanced or metastatic melanoma, renal cell carcinoma, hepatocellular carcinoma or head and neck squamous cell carcinoma were enrolled in the trial. Before TCR sequencing, CD4+ T cells and CD8+ T cells from peripheral blood were sorted into separate populations.

Genomic DNA was extracted from sorted cells for sequencing of the TCRbeta CDR3 region. The immunoSEQ Assay was used for sequencing of TCRbeta CDR3 regions. Entries here come from immuneACCESS through TCRdb and include only in-frame sequences with V and J called. Some clones fail to appear in such tables; in the studies checked, an unresolved V gene covers under half of the shortfall, and the cause of the remainder is unknown. A total of 70,000 to 95,000 clones appear in this sample, over 75% of them only once. Roughly 6.3% of the sample belongs to the ten largest clones. General findings and caveats noted by the study authors: Low levels of normalized T-cell clonal expansion were also shown by some nonresponding patients. At doses from 0.1 to 3.0 mg/kg, clonal expansion was seen in both CD4+ and CD8+ blood T cells between baseline and week 6. In partial responders in the 0.1-3.0 mg/kg groups, normalized peripheral clonal expansion was found to be among the lowest, especially among CD8+ T cells. The antigen specificity of the peripheral T cells that underwent clonal expansion was not determined. After ivuxolimab, more expanded clones were found on average in CD8+ T cells than in CD4+ T cells.

The chain joins TRBV4-3 to TRBJ1-4, and TRBD1 may be the D gene, going by 6 matching bases. The clonotype comes from an adult with an advanced solid tumor such as melanoma, head and neck, liver or kidney cancer. Sequenced here: CD4+ or CD8+ T cells sorted from blood, sampled in a trial of the OX40 agonist ivuxolimab. This receptor has the CDR3 CASSREDSKNEKLFF. The DNA reads as follows: TGCGCCAGCAGCCGCGAGGACAGCAAAAATGAAAAACTGTTTTTT.